This is a list of T cell receptor beta chains from one sample in a study of CXCR3-negative and CXCR3-positive naive CD8 T cells. TCRdb reanalyzed the 5' RACE reads and collapses them to one entry per CDR3 protein, without DNA. The sample totals 60,000 to 65,000 distinct CDR3 sequences; its top ten clones hold around 5%. Sequences were obtained from naive CXCR3+ CD8+ T cells from blood. The receptors originated from a human donor in good health. Some clones in this sample may be carry-over from other donors' samples. Both conserved end residues are part of each CDR3. Clone size is not always given. Where it is, it says once, few, many or a class for expanded clones.

V gene	clone size	J gene	CDR3 protein
TRBV15	-	TRBJ1-5	CATSRVGNGRKNQPQHF
TRBV14	-	TRBJ2-3	CASSQEGPRTDTQYF
TRBV29-1	-	TRBJ2-4	CSVERTSVAKNIQYF
TRBV7-9	-	TRBJ1-4	CASTPANTVYELFF
TRBV14	-	TRBJ2-7	CASSQSDTYGLLEQYF
TRBV6-6	medium-sized	TRBJ2-2	CASSVDGNTGELFF
TRBV28	-	TRBJ2-1	CASSPIADYNEQFF
TRBV7-2	-	TRBJ2-5	CASGWGGQETQYF
TRBV7-9	-	TRBJ1-1	CASTGTENTEAFF
TRBV20-1	-	TRBJ2-7	CSASHRDRGLAGEQYF
TRBV12-3/TRBV12-4	-	TRBJ2-1	CASSSLGRRTGFREKPYNEQFF
TRBV20-1	-	TRBJ2-7	CSARASGGYEQYF
TRBV29-1	-	TRBJ2-5	CSVEFHGTGVSETQYF
TRBV7-9	-	TRBJ2-1	CASSSGTLTGNEQFF
TRBV18	-	TRBJ2-1	CASSPGLANNEQFF
TRBV7-8	-	TRBJ2-1	CASSLEMGLAGGPLYNEQFF
TRBV6-1	-	TRBJ2-3	CASSEWGGATDTQYF
TRBV20-1	-	TRBJ2-1	CSATGSSGYNEQFF
TRBV27	-	TRBJ2-7	CASSPRLAGITYEQYF
TRBV20-1	-	TRBJ2-7	CSARVGGSFHEQYF
TRBV6-1	medium-sized	TRBJ2-1	CASSYEEDRVWIGQFF
TRBV7-8	-	TRBJ2-3	CASSSPSLTDTQYF
TRBV10-2	-	TRBJ1-1	CASSRTGGPTEAFF
TRBV7-3	-	TRBJ2-3	CASSLGRGGPTDTQYF
TRBV20-1	-	TRBJ2-1	CSARVMAHSYNEQFF
TRBV2	-	TRBJ1-4	CASIWTGGNEKLFF
TRBV5-1	-	TRBJ2-1	CASSDPGRSNNEQFF
TRBV13	-	TRBJ2-7	CASSLVLRGTRYEQYF
TRBV13	-	TRBJ1-2	CASSTTTVLGGYTF
TRBV28	-	TRBJ2-1	CASSFEGTSGLTYNEQFF
TRBV6-2/TRBV6-3	-	TRBJ2-2	CASRTSDTGELFF
TRBV28	-	TRBJ2-7	CASSLRLGSYEQYF
TRBV14	-	TRBJ2-1	CASSQGLAGVQVNEQFF
TRBV6-2/TRBV6-3	-	TRBJ2-1	CASSYSWYNEQFF
TRBV4-1	-	TRBJ2-1	CASSQGRGHGTSGPYNEQFF
TRBV6-5	-	TRBJ2-7	CASSYGTGIAYEQYF
TRBV29-1	-	TRBJ2-1	CSVEGTSGYNEQFF
TRBV7-2	-	TRBJ2-1	CASSPLGLAGVEQFF
TRBV14	-	TRBJ2-7	CASSPGLGLPYEQYF
TRBV28	-	TRBJ2-3	CASSLFDGPTLDTQYF
TRBV6-2/TRBV6-3	-	TRBJ2-7	CATQGYSYEQYF
TRBV14	-	TRBJ2-7	CASSNYRDILPFVQYF
TRBV12-3/TRBV12-4	-	TRBJ2-7	CASSLVGQGHEQYF
TRBV7-9	-	TRBJ1-6	CASSLGPAASSYNSPLHF
TRBV29-1	-	TRBJ1-2	CSVPGGVGGYTF
TRBV30	-	TRBJ1-1	CAWSVSGSAEAFF
TRBV29-1	-	TRBJ1-1	CSVDLQGQAFF
TRBV5-4	-	TRBJ2-3	CASSSRAGGTDTQYF
TRBV7-2	-	TRBJ2-7	CASSSTGTGVYEQYF